Given below is one T cell receptor beta chain in context. The sample originates from a study of cytomegalovirus exposure and HLA in healthy donors. Germline V gene sequence: CDR1 SNHLY, CDR2 FYNNEI. This CDR3 spans 14 amino acids. V lost 6 bases to trimming and J lost 5 bases, with 16 bases between them. 13 Jbeta primers and 60 Vbeta primers were used for the PCR. Only in-frame clones appear in the TCRdb table, and some are missing; sequencing was by immunoSEQ multiplex PCR. The repertoire holds 95,000 to 150,000 clones, 50% to 80% seen once, with under 9% in the top ten. The chain couples TRBV2 to TRBJ2-5; maybe TRBD1 (6 bases). Sample: PBMCs. The clonotype was recovered from a middle-aged woman in good health and CMV-seropositive. Here the CDR3 DNA reads TGTGCCAGCAGCGGACAGACCAGAGGGGAGACCCAGTACTTC. Protein product: CASSGQTRGETQYF.